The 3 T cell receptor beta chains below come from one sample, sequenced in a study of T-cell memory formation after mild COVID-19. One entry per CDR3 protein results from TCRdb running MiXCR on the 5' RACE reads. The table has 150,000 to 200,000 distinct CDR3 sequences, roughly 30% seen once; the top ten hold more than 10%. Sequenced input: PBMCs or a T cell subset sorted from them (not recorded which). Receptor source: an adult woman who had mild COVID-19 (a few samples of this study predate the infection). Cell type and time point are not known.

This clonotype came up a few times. The CDR3 sequence: CASRGGAAQETQYF. CDR3 sequence (DNA): TGTGCCAGTCGGGGAGGGGCAGCGCAAGAGACCCAGTACTTC. The V gene is TRBV6-6, the J gene TRBJ2-5, with 7 bases that match TRBD2. The germline V gene encodes CDR1 MNHNY and CDR2 SVGAGI (reference sequence). The CDR3 totals 14 residues. The junction had 9 bases not matched to a gene; V was cut back by 9 bases and J by 2 bases.

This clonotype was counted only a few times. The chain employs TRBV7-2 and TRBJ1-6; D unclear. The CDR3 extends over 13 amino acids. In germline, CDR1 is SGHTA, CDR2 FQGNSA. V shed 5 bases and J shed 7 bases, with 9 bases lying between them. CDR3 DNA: TGTGCCAGCAGCACGAGTGGGAATTCACCCCTCCACTTT. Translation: CASSTSGNSPLHF.

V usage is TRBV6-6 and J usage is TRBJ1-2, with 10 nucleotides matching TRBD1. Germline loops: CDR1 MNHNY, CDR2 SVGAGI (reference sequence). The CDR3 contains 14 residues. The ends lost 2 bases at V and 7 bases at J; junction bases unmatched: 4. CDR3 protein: CASSYRQGASGYTF. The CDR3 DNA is TGTGCCAGCAGTTACCGACAGGGGGCTTCTGGCTACACCTTC.